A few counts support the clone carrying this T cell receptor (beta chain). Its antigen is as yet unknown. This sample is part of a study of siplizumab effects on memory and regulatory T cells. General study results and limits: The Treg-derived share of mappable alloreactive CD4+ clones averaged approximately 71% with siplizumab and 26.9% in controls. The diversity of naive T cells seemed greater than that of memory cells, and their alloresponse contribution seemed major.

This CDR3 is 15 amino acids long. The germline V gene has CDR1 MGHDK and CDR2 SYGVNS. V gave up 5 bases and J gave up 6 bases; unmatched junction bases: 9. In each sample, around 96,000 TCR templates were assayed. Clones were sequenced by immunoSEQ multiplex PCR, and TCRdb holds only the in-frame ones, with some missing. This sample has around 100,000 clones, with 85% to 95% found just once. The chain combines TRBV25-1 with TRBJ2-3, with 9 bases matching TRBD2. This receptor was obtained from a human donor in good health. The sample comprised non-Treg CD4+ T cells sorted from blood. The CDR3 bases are TGTGCCAGCAGTTCCAGCGGGAGGCCGGGGGATACGCAGTATTTT. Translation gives CASSSSGRPGDTQYF.